This T cell receptor (beta chain) emerged from a study of blood T cell repertoires in COVID-19. Turning to the study itself: The United States, Italy and Spain provided the acute and convalescent COVID-19 samples. PBMCs, B-cell-depleted T cells, or T cells were the source of the cDNA or gDNA that made up the material.

Authors' processing steps: Scientists estimated how many nucleated cells there were by amplifying reference gene primers. Measured with immunoSEQ multiplex PCR; TCRdb has only the in-frame clones, and not every one. That table supplies the V and J calls and clone size; D and trimming were determined from the DNA. The sample holds approximately 200,000 clones, roughly 79% seen once. The germline V gene encodes CDR1 MDHEN and CDR2 SYDVKM. V lost 3 bases and J 8 bases, leaving 14 bases between the germline ends. The CDR3 is made up of 15 amino acids. The chain couples TRBV28 to TRBJ1-6; D is possibly TRBD1 (5 bases). Material: peripheral blood. This TCR came from a man aged 55 to 70 with active or convalescent COVID-19. This chain's CDR3 is CASSFVQGLDSPLHF. The CDR3 region has the DNA TGTGCCAGCAGTTTTGTTCAGGGTTTAGATTCACCCCTCCACTTT.